What follows describes a single TCR beta chain. Clinical histories supplied by participants themselves formed the basis of cohort assignment. Germline assignment: CDR1 LNHNV and CDR2 YYDKDF (reference sequence). V was shortened by 1 base and J by 3 bases, with 10 bases between the two germline ends. CDR3 length equals 15 residues. The sample is drawn from a study of blood T cell repertoires in COVID-19. Study overall: Acute and convalescent COVID-19 specimens originated in the United States, Italy and Spain.

Per the authors' pipeline: Reference gene primer amplification gave estimated nucleated cell counts. Only in-frame clones appear in the TCRdb table, and some are missing; sequencing was by immunoSEQ multiplex PCR. V and J calls and clone size are given by that table; D and trimming were obtained from the DNA. The table includes 220,000 or so clones, around 91% detected once. Material for sequencing was PBMCs or T cells enriched from blood (not recorded which). The rearrangement links TRBV15 to TRBJ1-5; D unclear. The TCR originated in a woman between 18 and 29 years old in a cohort exposed to, infected with or recovered from COVID-19 (not recorded which). The CDR3 bases are TGTGCCACCAGCAGAGTCAGGAACCCCAATCAGCCCCAGCATTTT. Translated, it gives CATSRVRNPNQPQHF.